A selection of T cell receptor beta chains follows, all from one sample in a study of blood T cell repertoires in COVID-19. Produced via immunoSEQ multiplex PCR; TCRdb's table is partial and in-frame only. The sample has 77,000 or so clones; roughly four fifths are singletons. Sequencing was carried out using peripheral blood. Receptors originate from a man between 25 and 39 years old with COVID-19, enrolled during active disease. CDR3s include the opening cysteine and the closing phenylalanine or tryptophan. D genes are given only for firm matches. For some rows the clone size is stated as once, few or many, or as a class when expanded; others skip it.

length: 13
D: NA
V: TRBV6-5
size: NA
J: TRBJ2-7
CDR3: CASTATGYYEQYF
DNA: TGTGCCAGCACCGCTACAGGGTACTACGAGCAGTACTTC

length: 21
D: NA
V: TRBV4-3
size: NA
J: TRBJ2-6
CDR3: CASSQAGPYRGGDSGANVLTF
DNA: TGCGCCAGCAGCCAAGCCGGGCCTTACAGGGGAGGAGACTCTGGGGCCAACGTCCTGACTTTC

length: 18
D: TRBD2
V: TRBV18
size: once
J: TRBJ2-6
CDR3: CASSTRTSVNSGANVLTF
DNA: TGTGCCAGCTCAACGAGGACTAGCGTGAACTCTGGGGCCAACGTCCTGACTTTC

length: 13
D: NA
V: TRBV6-5
size: NA
J: TRBJ2-5
CDR3: CATQGLGQETQYF
DNA: TGTGCCACGCAGGGCCTGGGGCAAGAGACCCAGTACTTC

length: 14
D: NA
V: TRBV19
size: NA
J: TRBJ1-6
CDR3: CASSPVEGDSPLHF
DNA: TGTGCCAGTAGCCCTGTAGAGGGGGATTCACCCCTCCACTTT

length: 14
D: TRBD1
V: TRBV6-5
size: few
J: TRBJ1-1
CDR3: CASSIGGANTEAFF
DNA: TGTGCCAGCAGCATAGGGGGCGCGAACACTGAAGCTTTCTTT

length: 15
D: NA
V: TRBV6-5
size: NA
J: TRBJ1-4
CDR3: CASRRQDTTNEKLFF
DNA: TGTGCCAGCAGGAGACAGGATACGACTAATGAAAAACTGTTTTTT

length: 14
D: NA
V: TRBV30
size: NA
J: TRBJ2-3
CDR3: CAWKRGSSTDTQYF
DNA: TGTGCCTGGAAAAGGGGATCGTCCACAGATACGCAGTATTTT

length: 18
D: NA
V: TRBV6-2/TRBV6-3
size: NA
J: TRBJ2-3
CDR3: CASSTSSEGGSEADTQYF
DNA: NA

length: 14
D: TRBD1
V: TRBV7-2
size: NA
J: TRBJ1-2
CDR3: CASSLPGGVYGYTF
DNA: TGTGCCAGCAGCTTGCCAGGGGGCGTCTATGGCTACACCTTC

length: 15
D: TRBD1
V: TRBV7-9
size: NA
J: TRBJ1-2
CDR3: CASSLATGANYGYTF
DNA: TGTGCCAGCAGCTTAGCGACAGGGGCTAACTATGGCTACACCTTC

length: 16
D: TRBD2
V: TRBV28
size: NA
J: TRBJ2-7
CDR3: CASSSPGGGSSYEQYF
DNA: TGTGCCAGCAGTTCCCCGGGGGGGGGCAGCTCCTACGAGCAGTACTTC

length: 12
D: TRBD1
V: TRBV12-3/TRBV12-4
size: NA
J: TRBJ1-1
CDR3: CASSRGRTEAFF
DNA: TGTGCCAGCAGCAGGGGGAGAACTGAAGCTTTCTTT

length: 12
D: TRBD2
V: TRBV9
size: NA
J: TRBJ2-7
CDR3: CASSAESGTMNF
DNA: TGTGCCAGCAGCGCGGAATCCGGGACTATGAACTTC

length: 17
D: TRBD2
V: TRBV27
size: NA
J: TRBJ2-7
CDR3: CASSGTSGSFNPGEQYF
DNA: TGTGCCAGCAGTGGGACTAGCGGGAGTTTCAACCCGGGAGAGCAGTACTTC

length: 15
D: NA
V: TRBV6-5
size: few
J: TRBJ2-7
CDR3: CASSFRGGTYYEQYF
DNA: TGTGCCAGCAGTTTTAGGGGGGGGACATACTACGAGCAGTACTTC

length: 12
D: NA
V: TRBV3-1/TRBV3-2
size: NA
J: TRBJ2-7
CDR3: CASSQGEYEQYF
DNA: TGTGCCAGCAGCCAAGGAGAGTACGAGCAGTACTTC

length: 17
D: TRBD2
V: TRBV4-2
size: NA
J: TRBJ2-3
CDR3: CASSQAHSSGGGDTQYF
DNA: TGTGCCAGCAGCCAGGCCCATTCTAGCGGGGGCGGGGATACGCAGTATTTT

length: 14
D: NA
V: TRBV11-2
size: NA
J: TRBJ1-3
CDR3: CASSTRVAGNTIYF
DNA: TGTGCCAGCAGCACCCGGGTTGCTGGAAACACCATATATTTT

length: 12
D: NA
V: TRBV7-9
size: NA
J: TRBJ1-2
CDR3: CASSDQTPGYTF
DNA: TGTGCCAGCAGCGACCAGACACCCGGCTACACCTTC

length: 15
D: TRBD1
V: TRBV11-2
size: once
J: TRBJ1-1
CDR3: CASSRGQTSNTEAFF
DNA: TGTGCCAGCAGCCGGGGACAGACTTCCAACACTGAAGCTTTCTTT

length: 13
D: NA
V: TRBV3-1/TRBV3-2
size: NA
J: TRBJ1-1
CDR3: CASSQGMATEAFF
DNA: TGTGCCAGCAGCCAAGGTATGGCCACTGAAGCTTTCTTT

length: 17
D: NA
V: TRBV30
size: NA
J: TRBJ2-3
CDR3: CAWSVLRGRRSTDTQYF
DNA: TGTGCCTGGAGTGTACTTCGGGGGAGGCGGAGCACAGATACGCAGTATTTT

length: 16
D: TRBD1
V: TRBV28
size: NA
J: TRBJ2-7
CDR3: CASSLLGQGLTYEQYF
DNA: TGTGCCAGCAGTTTATTAGGACAGGGGCTTACCTACGAGCAGTACTTC

length: 16
D: TRBD2
V: TRBV4-1
size: NA
J: TRBJ2-1
CDR3: CASSRGTSGSRNEQFF
DNA: TGCGCCAGCAGCCGGGGGACTAGCGGGAGTAGGAATGAGCAGTTCTTC

length: 16
D: NA
V: TRBV10-3
size: NA
J: TRBJ2-3
CDR3: CAISESGAGVTDTQYF
DNA: TGTGCCATCAGTGAGTCGGGGGCGGGGGTCACAGATACGCAGTATTTT

length: 13
D: NA
V: TRBV7-8
size: NA
J: TRBJ1-1
CDR3: CASSLGTADEAFF
DNA: TGTGCCAGCAGCTTAGGCACAGCCGATGAAGCTTTCTTT

length: 13
D: NA
V: TRBV7-2
size: NA
J: TRBJ2-7
CDR3: CASSLVSEYEQYF
DNA: TGTGCCAGCAGCTTAGTCTCTGAGTACGAGCAGTACTTC

length: 12
D: NA
V: TRBV11-3
size: NA
J: TRBJ2-7
CDR3: CASSLRGGEQYF
DNA: TGTGCCAGCAGCCTGAGGGGGGGCGAGCAGTACTTC

length: 13
D: NA
V: TRBV30
size: NA
J: TRBJ2-7
CDR3: CAWSVNKGNEQYF
DNA: TGTGCCTGGAGTGTAAATAAGGGGAACGAGCAGTACTTC

length: 16
D: NA
V: TRBV5-1
size: NA
J: TRBJ2-1
CDR3: CASSPGLTSSYNEQFF
DNA: TGCGCCAGCAGCCCGGGACTTACCAGCTCCTACAATGAGCAGTTCTTC

length: 15
D: TRBD1
V: TRBV14
size: NA
J: TRBJ2-7
CDR3: CASSYRTGSSYEQYF
DNA: TGTGCCAGCAGTTACCGGACAGGGAGCTCCTACGAGCAGTACTTC

length: 15
D: TRBD1
V: TRBV7-6
size: NA
J: TRBJ1-1
CDR3: CASSLQQGMNTEAFF
DNA: TGTGCCAGCAGCTTGCAACAGGGGATGAACACTGAAGCTTTCTTT

length: 16
D: TRBD2
V: TRBV5-1
size: once
J: TRBJ2-5
CDR3: CASSLGAGGPMQTQYF
DNA: TGCGCCAGCAGCTTGGGTGCGGGAGGGCCTATGCAGACCCAGTACTTC

length: 14
D: NA
V: TRBV6-2/TRBV6-3
size: NA
J: TRBJ2-1
CDR3: CASSLTGGLNEQFF
DNA: TGTGCCAGCAGCCTCACTGGAGGGCTCAATGAGCAGTTCTTC

length: 14
D: NA
V: TRBV28
size: NA
J: TRBJ1-2
CDR3: CASSLGARNYGYTF
DNA: TGTGCCAGCAGTTTAGGGGCCAGAAACTATGGCTACACCTTC

length: 14
D: NA
V: TRBV10-1
size: few
J: TRBJ2-7
CDR3: CASSPTRSSYEQYF
DNA: TGCGCCAGCAGTCCTACTAGGAGCTCCTACGAGCAGTACTTC

length: 15
D: TRBD1
V: TRBV19
size: NA
J: TRBJ1-5
CDR3: CASNNRGLGSQPQHF
DNA: TGTGCCAGTAACAACAGGGGTCTCGGAAGCCAGCCCCAGCATTTT

length: 12
D: NA
V: TRBV4-1
size: few
J: TRBJ2-2
CDR3: CASSQYFGELFF
DNA: TGCGCCAGCAGCCAATACTTCGGGGAGCTGTTTTTT

length: 13
D: NA
V: TRBV11-3
size: NA
J: TRBJ2-1
CDR3: CASSPTGWSEQFF
DNA: TGTGCCAGCAGCCCCACGGGGTGGAGTGAGCAGTTCTTC

length: 15
D: TRBD2
V: TRBV5-8
size: NA
J: TRBJ2-7
CDR3: CASSLGVSGSDEQYF
DNA: TGTGCCAGCAGCTTGGGGGTTAGCGGGAGTGACGAGCAGTACTTC

length: 16
D: NA
V: TRBV5-6
size: NA
J: TRBJ1-6
CDR3: CASSLGGRESNSPLHF
DNA: TGTGCCAGCAGCTTGGGGGGGCGTGAATCTAATTCACCCCTCCACTTT

length: 19
D: TRBD2
V: TRBV2
size: NA
J: TRBJ2-4
CDR3: CASSEGGLAGVRAKNIQYF
DNA: TGTGCCAGCAGTGAAGGGGGACTAGCGGGAGTCCGTGCCAAAAACATTCAGTACTTC

length: 16
D: TRBD1
V: TRBV6-5
size: NA
J: TRBJ1-1
CDR3: CASSLEGGIGGTEAFF
DNA: TGTGCCAGCAGTTTAGAAGGGGGCATCGGAGGAACTGAAGCTTTCTTT

length: 13
D: NA
V: TRBV10-3
size: NA
J: TRBJ1-5
CDR3: CAISEPYNQPQHF
DNA: TGTGCCATCAGTGAGCCCTACAATCAGCCCCAGCATTTT

length: 16
D: TRBD1
V: TRBV13
size: NA
J: TRBJ1-1
CDR3: CASRDRDRGSSTEAFF
DNA: TGTGCCAGCAGGGACCGGGACAGGGGAAGCAGCACTGAAGCTTTCTTT

length: 14
D: NA
V: TRBV4-3
size: NA
J: TRBJ1-2
CDR3: CASSQDRSLGGYTF
DNA: TGCGCCAGCAGCCAAGATAGATCCCTCGGTGGCTACACCTTC

length: 13
D: NA
V: TRBV19
size: NA
J: TRBJ1-2
CDR3: CASSIDRNYGYTF
DNA: TGTGCCAGTAGTATCGACAGGAACTATGGCTACACCTTC

length: 13
D: NA
V: TRBV28
size: NA
J: TRBJ1-2
CDR3: CASSSPLAYGYTF
DNA: TGTGCCAGCAGTTCCCCCCTGGCCTATGGCTACACCTTC

length: 13
D: NA
V: TRBV19
size: NA
J: TRBJ1-1
CDR3: CASSNRDDTEAFF
DNA: TGTGCCAGTAGTAACAGGGACGACACTGAAGCTTTCTTT

length: 15
D: TRBD1
V: TRBV7-2
size: NA
J: TRBJ2-6
CDR3: CASSGDRAGANVLTF
DNA: TGTGCCAGCAGCGGGGACAGGGCTGGGGCCAACGTCCTGACTTTC

length: 13
D: NA
V: TRBV29-1
size: NA
J: TRBJ1-1
CDR3: CSVEGELNTEAFF
DNA: TGCAGCGTTGAAGGGGAGCTGAACACTGAAGCTTTCTTT

length: 13
D: NA
V: TRBV10-3
size: NA
J: TRBJ1-1
CDR3: CAIRRQMNTEAFF
DNA: TGTGCCATCAGAAGACAGATGAACACTGAAGCTTTCTTT